The present entry profiles one T cell receptor beta chain with its context. The sample originates from a study of blood T cell repertoires in COVID-19. Background on the study: The United States, Italy and Spain supplied acute and convalescent COVID-19 samples. Sources were T cells, B-cell-depleted T cells, or PBMCs; the material itself was cDNA or gDNA.

Original analysis: It was from reference gene primer amplification that nucleated cell counts were estimated. TCRdb keeps only in-frame clones here, not all; method: immunoSEQ multiplex PCR. Clone size and V and J calls were adopted from that table, with D and trimming inferred from the DNA. The data contain about 200,000 clones, around 90% of them singletons. J was trimmed by 12 bases and V by 5 bases; bases with no gene match: 5. Per the germline V gene, CDR1 is SGHNT and CDR2 is YYREEE (reference sequence). This CDR3 is built from 13 residues. This sequence was found in a human donor in a cohort sampled during active COVID-19. Sample: peripheral blood. The chain has TRBV5-4 and TRBJ1-6; 10 bases map to TRBD1. The CDR3 nucleotides read TGTGCCAGCAGTCTTGGACAGGGGGGACCCCTCCACTTT. It codes for CASSLGQGGPLHF.